This T cell receptor (beta chain) was observed in a study of T cell repertoires in cytomegalovirus infection. At the level of the study: In public TCR beta signatures, there were indications of both CMV infection and matching HLA type. Study-level points and caveats: Predominance within the ex vivo response was attributable to HLA-C-restricted CMV-specific TCR beta clonotypes. Identification of carriers of CMV plus the relevant HLA was performed using cumulative public TCR beta family frequency.

This CDR3 has 14 amino acids. V was cut by 5 bases and J by 3 bases, with 13 bases left in between. Per germline, CDR1 SGHAT and CDR2 FQNNGV. About this clonotype: Antigen: not known.

MiXCR, applied by TCRdb to the reads, yields one record per CDR3 protein. The sample contains some 220,000 distinct CDR3 sequences, approximately 38% of which appear only once. This chain joins TRBV11-2 and TRBJ2-5, with D maybe TRBD2 (6 bases). The material was CD8+ T cells from cultured PBMCs, obtained from culture after CMV antigen stimulation. This TCR was recovered from a human donor in good health (CMV status not recorded). Some clones in this sample may be carry-over from other donors' samples. The CDR3 DNA reads TGTGCCAGCAGCCCCGCGGGACTTAAAGAGACCCAGTACTTC. Protein product: CASSPAGLKETQYF.